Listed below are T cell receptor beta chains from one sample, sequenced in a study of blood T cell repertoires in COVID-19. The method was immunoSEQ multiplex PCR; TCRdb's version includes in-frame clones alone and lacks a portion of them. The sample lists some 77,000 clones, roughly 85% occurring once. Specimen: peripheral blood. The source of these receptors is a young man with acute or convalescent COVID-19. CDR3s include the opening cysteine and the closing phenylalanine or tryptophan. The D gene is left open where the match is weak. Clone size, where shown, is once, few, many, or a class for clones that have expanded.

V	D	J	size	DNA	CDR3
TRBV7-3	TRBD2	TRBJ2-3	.	TGTGCCAGCAGCAATCAACCGGGACTAGCTAACACAGATACGCAGTATTTT	CASSNQPGLANTDTQYF
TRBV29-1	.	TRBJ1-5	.	TGCAGCGTAACCCTATCTTCGACAGATAGCAATCAGCCCCAGCATTTT	CSVTLSSTDSNQPQHF
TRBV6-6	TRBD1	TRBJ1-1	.	TGTGCCAGCAGCACAGGGGTGAACACTGAAGCTTTCTTT	CASSTGVNTEAFF
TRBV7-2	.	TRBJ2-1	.	TGTGCCAGCAGCTTTAGTAGGGACTTCTACAATGAGCAGTTCTTC	CASSFSRDFYNEQFF
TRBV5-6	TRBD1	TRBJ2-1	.	TGTGCCAGCAGTTTGATCCGGGACAGGTCACACAATGAGCAGTTCTTC	CASSLIRDRSHNEQFF
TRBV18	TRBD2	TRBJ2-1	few	TGTGCCAGCTCACTCCTAGGGCTAGCGGGAGTTGGTGAGCAGTTCTTC	CASSLLGLAGVGEQFF
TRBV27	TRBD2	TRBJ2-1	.	TGTGCCAGCAAGGTGGCTAGCGGGACCTACAATGAGCAGTTCTTC	CASKVASGTYNEQFF
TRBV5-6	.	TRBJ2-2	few	TGTGCCAGCAGCTTGTTCGGGAGGAACACCGGGGAGCTGTTTTTT	CASSLFGRNTGELFF
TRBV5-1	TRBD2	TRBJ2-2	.	TGCGCCAGCAGCCCCGGCGGGGGACTAGCGAACACCGGGGAGCTGTTTTTT	CASSPGGGLANTGELFF
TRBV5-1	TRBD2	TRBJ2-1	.	TGCGCCAGCAGCTTGCAAACGGGAGGGCTTTACGAGCAGTTCTTC	CASSLQTGGLYEQFF
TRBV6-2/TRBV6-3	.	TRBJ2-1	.	TGTGCCAGCAGCGAGTGGAATGAGCAGTTCTTC	CASSEWNEQFF
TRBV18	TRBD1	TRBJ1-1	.	TGTGCCAGCTCACCTAGGACAGGGGGCGGCACTGAAGCTTTCTTT	CASSPRTGGGTEAFF
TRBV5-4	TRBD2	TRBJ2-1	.	TGTGCCAGCGGTCCTAGCGGGAGGGTCTGGTTCTTC	CASGPSGRVWFF
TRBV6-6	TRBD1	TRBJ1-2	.	TGTGCCAGCAGATTAACAGGGGATACTTATGGCTACACCTTC	CASRLTGDTYGYTF
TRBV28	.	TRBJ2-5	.	TGTGCCAGCAGGACTCCTCTGGAGACCCAGTACTTC	CASRTPLETQYF
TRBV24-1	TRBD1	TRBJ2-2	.	TGTGCCACCAGTGATTCCGGGACAGGGGACACCGGGGAGCTGTTTTTT	CATSDSGTGDTGELFF
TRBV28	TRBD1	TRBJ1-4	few	TGTGCCAGCAGGCCGGGGAGGCAGGGGGCTGAAAAACTGTTTTTT	CASRPGRQGAEKLFF
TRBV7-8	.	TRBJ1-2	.	TGTGCCAGCAGCCCAACAGGGAGTGGGGGCGGTAGCTACACCTTC	CASSPTGSGGGSYTF
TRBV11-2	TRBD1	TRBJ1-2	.	TGTGCCAGCAGCTTAGATAGACGACAGGGAGGCTACACCTTC	CASSLDRRQGGYTF
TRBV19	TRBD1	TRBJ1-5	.	TGTGCCAGTAGTACTATTCAGGGGGGCAATCAGCCCCAGCATTTT	CASSTIQGGNQPQHF
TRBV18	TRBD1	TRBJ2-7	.	TGTGCCAGCTCAATTGGGACAGGCTACGAGCAGTACTTC	CASSIGTGYEQYF
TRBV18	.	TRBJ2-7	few	TGTGCCAGCTCCCCTGGGGCAGGTCTCTACGAGCAGTACTTC	CASSPGAGLYEQYF
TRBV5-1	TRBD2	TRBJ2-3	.	TGCGCCAGCAGCTTGTGGGGGACTAGCGGGAGTGTAGATACGCAGTATTTT	CASSLWGTSGSVDTQYF
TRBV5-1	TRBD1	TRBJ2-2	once	TGCGCCAGCAGCCAAGTGGACAGGCCGGGCACCGGGGAGCTGTTTTTT	CASSQVDRPGTGELFF
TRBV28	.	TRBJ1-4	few	TGTGCCAGCAGAACCGGGGAGGAGGGTGAAAAACTGTTTTTT	CASRTGEEGEKLFF
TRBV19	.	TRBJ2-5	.	TGTGCCAGTAGTATGGGCTTAACAGAGACCCAGTACTTC	CASSMGLTETQYF
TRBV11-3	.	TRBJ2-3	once	TGTGCCAGCAGCACCCTAGAGGCAGATACGCAGTATTTT	CASSTLEADTQYF
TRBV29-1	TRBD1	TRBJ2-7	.	TGCAGCGTTTCATCCGGGACAGGAGGAGACGAGCAGTACTTC	CSVSSGTGGDEQYF
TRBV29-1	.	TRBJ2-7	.	TGCAGCGTCGCTTGGGGCAGGGTATACGAGCAGTACTTC	CSVAWGRVYEQYF
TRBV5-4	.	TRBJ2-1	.	TGTGCCAGCAGCTTGGCGGGGTCCTACAATGAGCAGTTCTTC	CASSLAGSYNEQFF
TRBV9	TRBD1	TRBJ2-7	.	TGTGCCAGCAGCGGCCCCGGGACAGGGGTCACCTACGAGCAGTACTTC	CASSGPGTGVTYEQYF
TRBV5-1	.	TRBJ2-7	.	TGCGCCAGCAGCCCGGACACAAACGAGCAGTACTTC	CASSPDTNEQYF
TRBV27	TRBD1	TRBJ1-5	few	TGTGCCAGCAGTTTATCAGACAGGGGCAATCAGCCCCAGCATTTT	CASSLSDRGNQPQHF
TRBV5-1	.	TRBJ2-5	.	TGCGCCAGCAGCTTGGTAGGACTACTCGAGGAGACCCAGTACTTC	CASSLVGLLEETQYF
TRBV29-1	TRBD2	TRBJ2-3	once	TGCAGCGAGACTAGCGGGAGCACAGATACGCAGTATTTT	CSETSGSTDTQYF
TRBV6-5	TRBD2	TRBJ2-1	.	TGTGCCACTAGGCGGCTAGCGGGACACAATGAGCAGTTCTTC	CATRRLAGHNEQFF
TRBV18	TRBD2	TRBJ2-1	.	TGTGCCAGCTCACCCCCCGGACTAGCGGGTGGAGGGAATGAGCAGTTCTTC	CASSPPGLAGGGNEQFF
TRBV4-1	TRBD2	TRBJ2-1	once	TGCGCCAGCAGCCCCCTGGCGGGAGGGCCAGAGTTCTTC	CASSPLAGGPEFF
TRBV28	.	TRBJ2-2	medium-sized	TGTGCCAGCAGTTCGAGGGGGTTGGGGAACACCGGGGAGCTGTTTTTT	CASSSRGLGNTGELFF
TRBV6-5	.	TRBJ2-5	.	TGTGCCAGCAGTTCCACAGGGCCTGGGGGAGAGACCCAGTACTTC	CASSSTGPGGETQYF
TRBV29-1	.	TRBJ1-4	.	TGCAGCGTCTCGACAGGAAGGGAAAAACTGTTTTTT	CSVSTGREKLFF
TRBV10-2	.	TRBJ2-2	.	TGCGCCAGCAGACTTAGCCTCTCGAACACCGGGGAGCTGTTTTTT	CASRLSLSNTGELFF
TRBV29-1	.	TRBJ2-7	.	TGCAGCGGGCGGGTCGATAGTTACGAGCAGTACTTC	CSGRVDSYEQYF
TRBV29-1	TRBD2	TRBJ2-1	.	TGCAGCGTTGCTTCCCGGACTAGCAGCCAGTTCTTC	CSVASRTSSQFF
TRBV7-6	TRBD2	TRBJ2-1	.	TGTGCCAGCAGCTCGGGACTAGGGTACAATGAGCAGTTCTTC	CASSSGLGYNEQFF
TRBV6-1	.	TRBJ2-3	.	TGTGCCAACAGTGAGAGGGGGGGACAAGATACGCAGTATTTT	CANSERGGQDTQYF
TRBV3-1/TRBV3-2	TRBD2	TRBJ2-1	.	TGTGCCAGCAGCGGGGCAGGAGGACTAGCGAAATACAATGAGCAGTTCTTC	CASSGAGGLAKYNEQFF
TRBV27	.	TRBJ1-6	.	TGTGCCAGCAGCCCCCTGGGGCCCGAGGATTCACCCCTCCACTTT	CASSPLGPEDSPLHF
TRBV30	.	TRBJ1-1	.	TGTGCCTGGAGCCGGGGGATGGAGTCCACTGAAGCTTTCTTT	CAWSRGMESTEAFF
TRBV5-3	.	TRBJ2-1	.	TGTGCCAGAAGCTTCCCGGGACTCGTTTCCTACAATGAGCAGTTCTTC	CARSFPGLVSYNEQFF
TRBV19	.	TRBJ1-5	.	TGTGCCAGTACCCCGGACTGGAATCAGCCCCAGCATTTT	CASTPDWNQPQHF
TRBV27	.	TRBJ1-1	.	TGTGCCAGCAGCATTGGAGGGGACACTGAAGCTTTCTTT	CASSIGGDTEAFF
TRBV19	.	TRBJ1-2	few	TGTGCCACCCGTACCATGGCGACAGGCTATGGCTACACCTTC	CATRTMATGYGYTF
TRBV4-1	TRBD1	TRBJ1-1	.	TGCGCCAGCAGCCAGGGACAGGGGATCACTGAAGCTTTCTTT	CASSQGQGITEAFF
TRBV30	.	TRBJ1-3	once	TGTGCGGGAGGGGCCCACTCTGGAAACACCATATATTTT	CAGGAHSGNTIYF
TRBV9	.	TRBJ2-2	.	TGTGCCAGCCACCAGGGGGGAGGACCTACCGGGGAGCTGTTTTTT	CASHQGGGPTGELFF
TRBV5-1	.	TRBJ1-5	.	TGCGCCAGCAGCTTGGGACAGGCAAGCAATCAGCCCCAGCATTTT	CASSLGQASNQPQHF